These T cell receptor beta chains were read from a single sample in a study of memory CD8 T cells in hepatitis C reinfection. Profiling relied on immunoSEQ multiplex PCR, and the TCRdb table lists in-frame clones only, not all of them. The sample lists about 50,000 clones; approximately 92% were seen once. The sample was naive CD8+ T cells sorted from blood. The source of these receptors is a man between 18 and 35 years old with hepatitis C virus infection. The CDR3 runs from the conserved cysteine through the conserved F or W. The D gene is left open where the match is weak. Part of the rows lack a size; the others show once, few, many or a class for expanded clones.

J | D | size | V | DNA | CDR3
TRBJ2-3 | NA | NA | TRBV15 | TGTGCCACCAGCGACCGGTGGGCTAGCACAGATACGCAGTATTTT | CATSDRWASTDTQYF
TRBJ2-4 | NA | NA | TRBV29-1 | TGCAGCGTTGGGGGCGTGCAGGGTGAAAACATTCAGTACTTC | CSVGGVQGENIQYF
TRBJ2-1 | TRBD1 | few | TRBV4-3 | TGCGCCAGCAGCCAGGGGACAGGGGTTAATGAGCAGTTCTTC | CASSQGTGVNEQFF
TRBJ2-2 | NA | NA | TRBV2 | TGTGCCAGCAGTGAGCGGGACACCGGGGAGCTGTTTTTT | CASSERDTGELFF
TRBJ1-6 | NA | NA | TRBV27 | TGTGCCAACTTACTCACCCTCCACTTT | CANLLTLHF
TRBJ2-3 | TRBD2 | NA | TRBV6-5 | TGTGCCAGCAGTTATCGGAGCGGGGTCCGCACAGATACGCAGTATTTT | CASSYRSGVRTDTQYF
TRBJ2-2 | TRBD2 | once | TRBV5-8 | TGTGCCAGCAGCTACCACATCTATCTAGCGGGAGGGCCGATCGGGGAGCTGTTTTTT | CASSYHIYLAGGPIGELFF
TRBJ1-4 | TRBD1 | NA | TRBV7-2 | TGTGCCAGCAGCTACGGGACAGGGTGGGGTGAAAAACTGTTTTTT | CASSYGTGWGEKLFF
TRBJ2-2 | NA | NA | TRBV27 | TGTGCCAGCAGTCCGGGGTTTAATGGGGAGCTGTTTTTT | CASSPGFNGELFF
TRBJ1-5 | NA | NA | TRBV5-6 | TGTGCCAGCAGCTTGGCCGGGACACAGAAACAGCCCCAGCATTTT | CASSLAGTQKQPQHF
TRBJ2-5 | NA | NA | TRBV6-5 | TGTGCCAGCGAAGGGGGAGAGACCCAGTACTTC | CASEGGETQYF
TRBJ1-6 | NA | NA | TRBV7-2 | TGTGCCAGCAGTCCCGGCGGAGCCTGGTCCTATAATTCACCCCTCCACTTT | CASSPGGAWSYNSPLHF
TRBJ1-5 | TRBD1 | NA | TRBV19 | TGTGCCACCCGACAGGGCGCCCAGCCCCAGCATTTT | CATRQGAQPQHF
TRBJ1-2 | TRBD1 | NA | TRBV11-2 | TGTGCCAGCAGCTCCGTGGACAGGAACTATGGCTACACCTTC | CASSSVDRNYGYTF
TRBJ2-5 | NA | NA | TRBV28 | TGTGCCAGCGGGGGGACCGGGGAGACCCAGTACTTC | CASGGTGETQYF
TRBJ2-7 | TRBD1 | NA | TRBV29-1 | TGCAGCGTTGAAGATTGGGCAGGGGGCTCCTACGAGCAGTACTTC | CSVEDWAGGSYEQYF
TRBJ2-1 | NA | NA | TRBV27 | TGTGCCAGCAGCTCTACCTCCTACAATGAGCAGTTCTTC | CASSSTSYNEQFF
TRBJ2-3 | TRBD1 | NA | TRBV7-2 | TGTGCCAGCAGCCAGGGTCAGGGGGCATTAGATACGCAGTATTTT | CASSQGQGALDTQYF
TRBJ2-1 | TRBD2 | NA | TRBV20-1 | TGCAGTGCCCCGCGGGGGGGGCAGTTCTTC | CSAPRGGQFF
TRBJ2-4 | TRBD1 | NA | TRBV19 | TGTGCCAGTAGTACCCCGGACAGGGGGGAAATCTTGGACATTCAGTACTTC | CASSTPDRGEILDIQYF
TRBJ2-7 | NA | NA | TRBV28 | TGTGCCAGCAGAACTAGCCCCACGCGCGAGCAGTACTTC | CASRTSPTREQYF
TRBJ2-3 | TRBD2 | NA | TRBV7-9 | TGTGCCAGCAGCTATACTAGCGGGAGGGGTCCCACAGATACGCAGTATTTT | CASSYTSGRGPTDTQYF
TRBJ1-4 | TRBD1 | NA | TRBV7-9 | TGTGCCAGCAGCTCTAACCGACAGGGGGTTGTTAATGAAAAACTGTTTTTT | CASSSNRQGVVNEKLFF
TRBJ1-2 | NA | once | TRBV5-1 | TGCGCCAGCAGCTTGGGTCCCAGTAGGGACACCGCCTATGGCTACACCTTC | CASSLGPSRDTAYGYTF
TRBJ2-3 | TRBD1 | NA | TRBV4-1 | TGCGCCAGCAGCCAAGTGGGGACAGGAGGAGATACGCAGTATTTT | CASSQVGTGGDTQYF
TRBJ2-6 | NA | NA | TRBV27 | TGTGCCAGCAGTTTAAGGGGAACTGGGGCCAACGTCCTGACTTTC | CASSLRGTGANVLTF
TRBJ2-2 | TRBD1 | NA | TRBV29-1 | TGCAGCGCTGCCCTCAGGGGGCTGGGCGGGGAGCTGTTTTTT | CSAALRGLGGELFF
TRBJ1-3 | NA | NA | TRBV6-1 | TGTGCCAGCAGTGCCTATTGGGAGCCTCGCTCTGGAAACACCATATATTTT | CASSAYWEPRSGNTIYF
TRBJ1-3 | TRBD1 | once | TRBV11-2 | TGTGCCAGCAGCTTGTCAGGGGGCGGAAACACCATATATTTT | CASSLSGGGNTIYF
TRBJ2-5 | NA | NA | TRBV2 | TGTGCCAGCAGGAGCCCTTTCTCGATGAAAGAGACCCAGTACTTC | CASRSPFSMKETQYF
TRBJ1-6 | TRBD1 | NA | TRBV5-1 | TGCGCCAGCATCCGCGAGCCGACAGGGAAAAGAGGACTACTCCTCCACTTT | CASIREPTGKRGLLLHF
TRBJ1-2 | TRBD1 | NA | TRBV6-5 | TGTGCCAGCAGTTTGACAGGGGAGGACTATGGCTACACCTTC | CASSLTGEDYGYTF
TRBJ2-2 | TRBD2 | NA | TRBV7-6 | TGTGCCAGCAGCCCCCGGACTAGCGGGGAGCTGTTTTTT | CASSPRTSGELFF
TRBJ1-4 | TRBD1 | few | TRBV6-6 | TGTGCCAGCGGTAAGACAGGGTACGAAGAAAAACTGTTTTTT | CASGKTGYEEKLFF
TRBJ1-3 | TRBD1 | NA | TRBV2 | TGTGCCAGCAGAGCCGGGACAGGGCCCCACTCTGGAAACACCATATATTTT | CASRAGTGPHSGNTIYF